This is a list of T cell receptor beta chains from one sample in a study of cytotoxic CD8 clonotypes in ibrutinib-treated CLL. TCRdb keeps only in-frame clones here, not all; method: immunoSEQ multiplex PCR. The repertoire includes about 84,000 clones, about 82% of them detected once, and roughly 5% sits in the top ten. The source material was PBMCs, sampled before ibrutinib treatment. These TCRs come from a human donor with chronic lymphocytic leukemia. Each CDR3 is given with its conserved first and last residue. D genes are given only for firm matches. A row's size may be missing; if present it is once, few, many or a size class.

size	length	D	V	J	CDR3	DNA
NA	13	TRBD1	TRBV18	TRBJ2-7	CASSPGTGDEQYF	TGTGCCAGCTCACCTGGGACAGGGGACGAGCAGTACTTC
once	14	TRBD2	TRBV28	TRBJ2-3	CASNLAGVIDTQYF	TGTGCCAGCAATCTAGCGGGAGTGATAGATACGCAGTATTTT
NA	16	NA	TRBV6-5	TRBJ2-2	CASSYGPGIGTGELFF	TGTGCCAGCAGTTACGGACCAGGGATTGGCACCGGGGAGCTGTTTTTT
NA	16	TRBD1	TRBV10-3	TRBJ1-1	CAISEPWTGSNTEAFF	TGTGCCATCAGTGAGCCGTGGACAGGATCAAACACTGAAGCTTTCTTT
NA	14	TRBD2	TRBV18	TRBJ2-1	CASSTTGGLYEQFF	TGTGCCAGCTCAACGACGGGAGGGCTCTATGAGCAGTTCTTC
NA	13	NA	TRBV5-1	TRBJ2-5	CASSPGGGETQYF	TGCGCCAGCAGCCCCGGGGGCGGAGAGACCCAGTACTTC
NA	14	NA	TRBV5-1	TRBJ2-5	CASSLGGGLETQYF	TGCGCCAGCAGCTTGGGAGGGGGGCTGGAGACCCAGTACTTC
NA	13	TRBD1	TRBV29-1	TRBJ1-1	CSVNTGVNTEAFF	TGCAGCGTAAATACAGGGGTAAACACTGAAGCTTTCTTT
NA	16	NA	TRBV7-2	TRBJ2-7	CASSLDGAAGTLEQYF	TGTGCCAGCAGCTTAGACGGGGCGGCGGGGACCCTCGAGCAGTACTTC
NA	14	NA	TRBV7-9	TRBJ1-2	CASTSNTLNYGYTF	TGTGCCAGTACCTCAAACACTCTGAACTATGGCTACACCTTC
NA	17	NA	TRBV27	TRBJ2-1	CASSSSRQGYSYNEQFF	TGTGCCAGCAGTTCTAGTCGGCAGGGTTACTCCTACAATGAGCAGTTCTTC
NA	14	NA	TRBV10-3	TRBJ2-7	CAISDGGGSYEQYF	TGTGCCATCAGTGATGGTGGGGGGTCCTACGAGCAGTACTTC
NA	16	NA	TRBV27	TRBJ1-2	CASSSSNRAKTLGYTF	TGTGCCAGCAGTTCTTCAAACCGGGCGAAGACATTGGGCTACACCTTC
NA	15	NA	TRBV5-6	TRBJ1-1	CASGTDGGMNTEAFF	TGTGCCAGCGGAACGGACGGAGGAATGAACACTGAAGCTTTCTTT
NA	14	TRBD2	TRBV28	TRBJ2-7	CASGVAGAPYEQYF	TGTGCCAGCGGTGTAGCGGGAGCCCCCTACGAGCAGTACTTC
NA	18	TRBD1	TRBV12-5	TRBJ1-1	CASGLITALGTGKGEAFF	TGTGCTAGTGGTTTAATCACGGCACTGGGGACAGGGAAAGGTGAAGCTTTCTTT
NA	20	NA	TRBV14	TRBJ2-1	CASSQLLGGATGSVYNEQFF	TGTGCCAGCAGCCAACTCCTCGGAGGGGCCACCGGGAGCGTTTACAATGAGCAGTTCTTC
NA	15	TRBD2	TRBV6-5	TRBJ2-7	CASSYRRREVFEQYF	TGTGCCAGCAGTTACCGAAGGCGGGAGGTATTCGAGCAGTACTTC
NA	15	NA	TRBV7-9	TRBJ2-7	CASINNDRPTYEQYF	TGTGCCAGCATCAACAACGACAGACCCACCTACGAGCAGTACTTC
once	15	NA	TRBV4-1	TRBJ1-2	CASSQEDRRNYGYTF	TGCGCCAGCAGCCAAGAGGACCGACGAAACTATGGCTACACCTTC
NA	15	NA	TRBV5-4	TRBJ2-1	CASSPPSGTYNEQFF	TGTGCCAGCAGCCCCCCGAGCGGCACCTACAATGAGCAGTTCTTC
NA	12	NA	TRBV7-3	TRBJ2-7	CASSLKVRRQYF	TGTGCCAGCAGCTTAAAGGTCCGGCGGCAGTACTTC
NA	15	NA	TRBV6-5	TRBJ1-2	CASMAGLAANYGYTF	TGTGCCAGCATGGCAGGACTGGCGGCTAACTATGGCTACACCTTC
NA	15	TRBD2	TRBV4-1	TRBJ2-3	CASSPTGLSTDTQYF	TGCGCCAGCAGCCCTACGGGACTAAGCACAGATACGCAGTATTTT
NA	20	NA	TRBV21-1	TRBJ2-2	CASSKIGPSGRAQDTGELFF	TGTGCCAGCAGCAAAATAGGCCCCTCCGGGAGGGCCCAGGACACCGGGGAGCTGTTTTTT
NA	15	TRBD1	TRBV11-3	TRBJ1-2	CASSTRDRSNYGYTF	TGTGCCAGCAGCACGAGGGACAGGTCTAACTATGGCTACACCTTC
few	13	NA	TRBV9	TRBJ2-7	CASSVGPLDEQYF	TGTGCCAGCAGCGTAGGTCCCCTCGACGAGCAGTACTTC